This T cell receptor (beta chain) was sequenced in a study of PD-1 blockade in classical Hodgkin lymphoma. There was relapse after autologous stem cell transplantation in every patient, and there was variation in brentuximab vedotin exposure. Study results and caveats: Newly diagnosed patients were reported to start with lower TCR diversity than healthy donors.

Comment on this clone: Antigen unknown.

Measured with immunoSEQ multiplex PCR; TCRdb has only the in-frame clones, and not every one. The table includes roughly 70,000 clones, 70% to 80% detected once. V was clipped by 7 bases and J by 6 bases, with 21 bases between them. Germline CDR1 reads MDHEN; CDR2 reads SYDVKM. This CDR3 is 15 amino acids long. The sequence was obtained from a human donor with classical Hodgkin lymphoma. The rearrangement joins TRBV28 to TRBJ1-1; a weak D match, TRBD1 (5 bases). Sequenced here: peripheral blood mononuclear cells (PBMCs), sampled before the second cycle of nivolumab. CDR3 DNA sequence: TGTGCCAGCATCCCGGCCCCGGACATGGGGGCTGAAGCTTTCTTT. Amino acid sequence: CASIPAPDMGAEAFF.